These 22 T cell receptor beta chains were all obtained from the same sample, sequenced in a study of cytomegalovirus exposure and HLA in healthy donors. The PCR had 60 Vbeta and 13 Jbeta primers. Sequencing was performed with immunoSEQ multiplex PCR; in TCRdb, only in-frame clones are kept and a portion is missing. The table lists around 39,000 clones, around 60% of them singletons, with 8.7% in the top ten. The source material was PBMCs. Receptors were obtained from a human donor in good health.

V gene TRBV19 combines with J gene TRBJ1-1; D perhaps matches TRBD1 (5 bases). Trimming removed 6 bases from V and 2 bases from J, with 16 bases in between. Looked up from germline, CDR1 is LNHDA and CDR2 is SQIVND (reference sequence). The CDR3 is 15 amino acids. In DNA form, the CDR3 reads TGTGCCAGTAGCCCCGACAGAATTCCTAACACTGAAGCTTTCTTT. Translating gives CASSPDRIPNTEAFF.

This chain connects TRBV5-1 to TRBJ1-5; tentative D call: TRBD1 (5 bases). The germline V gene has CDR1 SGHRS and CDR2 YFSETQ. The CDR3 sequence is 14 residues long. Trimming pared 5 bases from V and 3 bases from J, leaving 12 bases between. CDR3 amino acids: CASRPGTANQPQHF. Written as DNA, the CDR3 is TGCGCCAGCAGGCCAGGGACTGCCAATCAGCCCCAGCATTTT.

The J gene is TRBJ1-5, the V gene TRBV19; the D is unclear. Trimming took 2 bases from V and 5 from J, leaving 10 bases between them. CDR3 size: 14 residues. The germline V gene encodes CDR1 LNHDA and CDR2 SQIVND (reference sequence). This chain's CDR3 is CASSIREFYQPQHF. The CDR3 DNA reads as TGTGCCAGTAGTATACGAGAGTTTTATCAGCCCCAGCATTTT. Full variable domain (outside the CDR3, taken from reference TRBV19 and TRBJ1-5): DGGITQSPKYLFRKEGQNVTLSCEQNLNHDAMYWYRQDPGQGLRLIYYSQIVNDFQKGDIAEGYSVSREKKESFPLTVTSAQKNPTAFYLCASSIREFYQPQHFGDGTRLSIL.

The CDR3 is CASSTRPGLAQYF. The CDR3, as DNA: TGTGCCAGCAGTACACGACCGGGACTAGCACAGTATTTT. V gene TRBV5-6 combines with J gene TRBJ2-3; TRBD2 matches at 9 bases. Germline CDR1 and CDR2: SGHDT and YYEEEE. The CDR3 sequence is 13 residues long. Trimming removed 5 bases from V and 12 bases from J; junction bases left unmatched: 10.

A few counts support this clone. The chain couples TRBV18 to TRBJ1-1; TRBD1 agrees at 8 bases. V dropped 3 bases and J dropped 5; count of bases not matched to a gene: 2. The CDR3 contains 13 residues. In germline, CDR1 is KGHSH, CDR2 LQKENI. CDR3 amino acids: CASSPDRETEAFF. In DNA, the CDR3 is TGTGCCAGCTCACCGGACAGGGAAACTGAAGCTTTCTTT.

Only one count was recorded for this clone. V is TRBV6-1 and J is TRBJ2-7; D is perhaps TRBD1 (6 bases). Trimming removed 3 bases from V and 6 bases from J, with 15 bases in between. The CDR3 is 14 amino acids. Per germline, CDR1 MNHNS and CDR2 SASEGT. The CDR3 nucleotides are TGTGCCAGCAGTGAGAGACCGGGACACCTCGAGCAGTACTTC. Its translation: CASSERPGHLEQYF.

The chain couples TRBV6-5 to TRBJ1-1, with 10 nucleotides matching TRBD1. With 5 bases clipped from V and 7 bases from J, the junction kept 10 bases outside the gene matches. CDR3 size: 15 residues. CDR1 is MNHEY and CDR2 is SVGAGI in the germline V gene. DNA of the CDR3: TGTGCCAGCAGTGGAAGGGACAGGGGAAACGTTGAAGCTTTCTTT. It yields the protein CASSGRDRGNVEAFF.

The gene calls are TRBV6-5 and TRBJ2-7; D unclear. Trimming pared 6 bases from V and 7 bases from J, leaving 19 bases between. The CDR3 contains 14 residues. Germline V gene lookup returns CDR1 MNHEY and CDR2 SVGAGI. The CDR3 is CASRSIPLSLEQYF. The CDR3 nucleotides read TGTGCCAGCAGGTCTATCCCCCTGAGTTTAGAGCAGTACTTC.

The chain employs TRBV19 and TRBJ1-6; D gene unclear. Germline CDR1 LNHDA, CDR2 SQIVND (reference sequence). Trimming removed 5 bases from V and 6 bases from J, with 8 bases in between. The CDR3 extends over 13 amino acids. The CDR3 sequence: CASSPVVNSPLHF. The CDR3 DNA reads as TGTGCCAGTAGTCCGGTGGTTAATTCACCCCTCCACTTT.

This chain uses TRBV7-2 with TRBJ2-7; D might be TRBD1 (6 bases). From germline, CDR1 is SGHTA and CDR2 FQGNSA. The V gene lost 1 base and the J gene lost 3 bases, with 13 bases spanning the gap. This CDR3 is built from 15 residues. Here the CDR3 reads CASSLGAGVIYEQYF. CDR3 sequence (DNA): TGTGCCAGCAGCTTAGGCGCAGGGGTCATCTACGAGCAGTACTTC.

Here the CDR3 DNA reads TGTGCCTGGGGGCGGACAGGGGGCGCGGGTCAGCCCCAGCATTTT. It codes for CAWGRTGGAGQPQHF. This chain connects TRBV30 to TRBJ1-5; 11 bases line up with TRBD1. There are 15 residues in the CDR3. With 5 bases clipped from V and 6 bases from J, the junction kept 9 bases outside the gene matches. Per the germline V gene, CDR1 is GTSNPN and CDR2 is SVGIG (reference sequence).

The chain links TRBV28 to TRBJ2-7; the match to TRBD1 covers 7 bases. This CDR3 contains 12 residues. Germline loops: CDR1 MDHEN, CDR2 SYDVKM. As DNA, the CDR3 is TGTGTCACCGGGACAGAGACCTACGAGCAGTACTTC. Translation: CVTGTETYEQYF.

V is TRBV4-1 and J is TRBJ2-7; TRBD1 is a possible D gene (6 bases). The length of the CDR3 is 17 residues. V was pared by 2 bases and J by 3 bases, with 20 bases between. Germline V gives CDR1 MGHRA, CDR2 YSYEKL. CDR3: CASSQPRDIGQRYEQYF. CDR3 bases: TGCGCCAGCAGCCAACCAAGGGATATCGGACAGCGCTACGAGCAGTACTTC.

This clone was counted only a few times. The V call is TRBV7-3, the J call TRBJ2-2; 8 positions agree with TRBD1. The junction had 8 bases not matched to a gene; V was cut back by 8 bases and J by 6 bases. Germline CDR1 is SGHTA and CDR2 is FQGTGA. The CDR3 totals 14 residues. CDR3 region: CASSRQGMAGELFF. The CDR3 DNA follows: TGTGCCAGCTCTAGACAGGGGATGGCCGGGGAGCTGTTTTTT.

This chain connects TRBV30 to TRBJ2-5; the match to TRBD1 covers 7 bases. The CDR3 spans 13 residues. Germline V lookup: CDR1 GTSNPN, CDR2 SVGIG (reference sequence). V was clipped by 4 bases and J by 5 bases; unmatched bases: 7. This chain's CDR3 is CAWTMTGWETQYF. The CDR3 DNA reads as TGTGCCTGGACCATGACAGGGTGGGAGACCCAGTACTTC.

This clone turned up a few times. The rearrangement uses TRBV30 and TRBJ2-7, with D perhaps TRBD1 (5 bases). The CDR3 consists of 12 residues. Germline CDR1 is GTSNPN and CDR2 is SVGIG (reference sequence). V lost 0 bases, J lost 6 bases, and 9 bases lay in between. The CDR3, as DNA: TGTGCCTGGAGTGTTTGGGGCGGCGAGCAGTACTTC. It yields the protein CAWSVWGGEQYF.

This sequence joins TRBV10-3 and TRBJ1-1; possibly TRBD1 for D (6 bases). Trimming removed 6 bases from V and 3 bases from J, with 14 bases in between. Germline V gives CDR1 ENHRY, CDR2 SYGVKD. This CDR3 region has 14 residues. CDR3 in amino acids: CAIRRSGDHTEAFF. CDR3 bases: TGTGCCATCAGGAGGTCAGGGGACCACACTGAAGCTTTCTTT.

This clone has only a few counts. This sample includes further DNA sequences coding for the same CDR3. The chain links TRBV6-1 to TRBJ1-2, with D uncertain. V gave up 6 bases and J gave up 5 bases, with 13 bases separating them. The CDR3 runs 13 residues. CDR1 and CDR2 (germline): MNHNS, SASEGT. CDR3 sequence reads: CASRGGILYGYTF. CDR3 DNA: TGTGCCAGCAGAGGAGGTATCCTTTATGGCTACACCTTC.

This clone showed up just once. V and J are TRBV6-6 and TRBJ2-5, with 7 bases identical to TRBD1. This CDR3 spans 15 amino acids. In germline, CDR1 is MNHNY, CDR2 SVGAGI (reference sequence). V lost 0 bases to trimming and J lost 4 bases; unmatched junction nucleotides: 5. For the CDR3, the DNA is TGTGCCAGCAGTTACTCGACAGGGTCGGGAGAGACCCAGTACTTC. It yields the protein CASSYSTGSGETQYF.

The CDR3, as DNA: TGCGCCAGCAGCCAGTTTCGGGGGAACACCGGGGAGCTGTTTTTT. This encodes CASSQFRGNTGELFF. The genes are TRBV4-3 and TRBJ2-2, with D possibly matching TRBD2 (5 bases). CDR3 length: 15 residues. The ends were cut back, 3 bases at V and 1 base at J, with 9 bases in the middle. Per germline, CDR1 LGHNA and CDR2 YSLEER.

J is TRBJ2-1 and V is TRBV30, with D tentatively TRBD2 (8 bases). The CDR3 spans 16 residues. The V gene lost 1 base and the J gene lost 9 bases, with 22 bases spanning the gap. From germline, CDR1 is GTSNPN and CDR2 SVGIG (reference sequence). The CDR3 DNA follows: TGTGCCTGGAGTGCCCGGGAGGGGGCGATCTGGACTGAGCAGTTCTTC. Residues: CAWSAREGAIWTEQFF.

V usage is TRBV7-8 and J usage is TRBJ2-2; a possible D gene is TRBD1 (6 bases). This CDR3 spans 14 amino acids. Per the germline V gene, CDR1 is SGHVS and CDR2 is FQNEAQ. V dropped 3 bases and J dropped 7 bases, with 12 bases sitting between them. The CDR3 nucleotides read TGTGCCAGCAGCTTTGAGGGGGTAGACGGGGAGCTGTTTTTT. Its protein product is CASSFEGVDGELFF. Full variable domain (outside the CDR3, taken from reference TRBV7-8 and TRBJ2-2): GAGVSQSPRYKVAKRGQDVALRCDPISGHVSLFWYQQALGQGPEFLTYFQNEAQLDKSGLPSDRFFAERPEGSVSTLKIQRTQQEDSAVYLCASSFEGVDGELFFGEGSRLTVL.